The 29 T cell receptor beta chains below all came from one sample that was sequenced in a study of brain T cells in children with intractable seizures. Using immunoSEQ multiplex PCR, the repertoire was profiled, and TCRdb retains in-frame clones only, with some absent. The table lists around 100,000 clones, 94% of them singletons. Here the sequenced sample was peripheral blood, taken at surgery. Receptor source: a boy under three years old with hemimegalencephaly and intractable seizures.

The table lists this clone with a count of one. The chain links TRBV7-2 to TRBJ2-7, with D perhaps matching TRBD2 (6 bases). Germline assignment: CDR1 SGHTA and CDR2 FQGNSA. This CDR3 is 16 amino acids long. With 3 bases removed from V and 0 bases from J, the gap between germline ends came to 15 bases. CDR3 in DNA: TGTGCCAGCAGCTTTAGCCAGGCCGGGAGCTCCTACGAGCAGTACTTC. It specifies CASSFSQAGSSYEQYF. Full variable domain (rest looked up from reference TRBV7-2 and TRBJ2-7): GAGVSQSPSNKVTEKGKDVELRCDPISGHTALYWYRQSLGQGLEFLIYFQGNSAPDKSGLPSDRFSAERTGGSVSTLTIQRTQQEDSAVYLCASSFSQAGSSYEQYFGPGTRLTVT.

The chain has TRBV7-8 and TRBJ1-2; a possible D gene is TRBD1 (6 bases). CDR3 length: 17 residues. V lost 2 bases, J lost 4 bases, and 20 bases lay in between. The V gene's germline CDR1 is SGHVS and CDR2 FQNEAQ. CDR3 sequence (DNA): TGTGCCAGCAGCTTAAGGGTGTCGAGGGGGGACTCCTATGGCTACACCTTC. Amino acids: CASSLRVSRGDSYGYTF.

This clone has only one observation. The chain uses TRBV28 and TRBJ2-7; perhaps TRBD1 as D (6 bases). Germline CDR1 reads MDHEN; CDR2 reads SYDVKM. Trimming took 2 bases from V and 3 from J, leaving 14 bases between them. The CDR3 is 15 residues long. In nucleotides, the CDR3 is TGTGCCAGCAGTTTAGGCGTAGGGGGAAGCTACGAGCAGTACTTC. This codes for CASSLGVGGSYEQYF.

The CDR3: CASRSGLNTEAFF. In DNA form, the CDR3 reads TGTGCCAGCAGATCGGGTCTCAACACTGAAGCTTTCTTT. The chain joins TRBV6-5 to TRBJ1-1; D gene unclear. The CDR3 has 13 residues. The V gene lost 6 bases and the J gene lost 2 bases, with 10 bases spanning the gap. Germline V CDR1 and CDR2: MNHEY, SVGAGI.

The rearrangement joins TRBV18 to TRBJ1-1; D unresolved. The length of the CDR3 is 14 residues. V was clipped by 1 base and J by 0 bases, with 6 bases between them. Per the germline V gene, CDR1 is KGHSH and CDR2 is LQKENI. As DNA, the CDR3 is TGTGCCAGCTCACCACTACCCATGAACACTGAAGCTTTCTTT. Translation gives CASSPLPMNTEAFF.

The rearrangement uses TRBV5-4 and TRBJ2-7, with TRBD2 matching 8 bases. CDR1 and CDR2 (germline): SGHNT, YYREEE (reference sequence). V lost 2 bases and J lost 4; bases outside the gene matches: 8. The CDR3 is 15 amino acids. The CDR3 here is CASSLEAGVAYEQYF. CDR3 DNA sequence: TGTGCCAGCAGCTTAGAAGCGGGAGTCGCGTACGAGCAGTACTTC.

V and J are TRBV7-8 and TRBJ2-6, with D perhaps matching TRBD2 (5 bases). The V end was cut by 2 bases, the J end by 2 bases, with 7 bases between. The CDR3 totals 15 residues. Germline CDR1 reads SGHVS; CDR2 reads FQNEAQ. The CDR3 sequence is CASSLRGPGANVLTF. CDR3 nucleotide sequence: TGTGCCAGCAGCTTAAGAGGGCCTGGGGCCAACGTCCTGACTTTC.

The chain uses TRBV7-9 and TRBJ2-7; 11 positions agree with TRBD2. From germline, CDR1 is SEHNR and CDR2 FQNEAQ (reference sequence). The CDR3 totals 18 residues. The V and J ends lost 3 bases and 3 bases, in that order; junction bases with no gene match: 13. The CDR3: CASSFTLAGASGRYEQYF. CDR3 sequence (DNA): TGTGCCAGCAGCTTTACACTAGCGGGGGCCTCGGGACGCTACGAGCAGTACTTC.

A few counts support this clone. V usage is TRBV7-9 and J usage is TRBJ1-2, with 7 nucleotides matching TRBD1. The trim removed 4 bases at V and 5 bases at J, leaving 4 bases unmatched. The CDR3 runs 13 residues. Germline V gene data show CDR1 as SEHNR and CDR2 as FQNEAQ (reference sequence). CDR3 protein: CASSSRQGYGYTF. CDR3 coding DNA: TGTGCCAGCAGCTCACGACAGGGTTATGGCTACACCTTC.

This chain links TRBV28 with TRBJ1-3, with D uncertain. V was cut by 7 bases and J by 0 bases, with 10 bases left in between. The germline V gene encodes CDR1 MDHEN and CDR2 SYDVKM. This CDR3 spans 14 amino acids. CDR3: CASNNLVSGNTIYF. For the CDR3, the DNA is TGTGCCAGCAACAATCTAGTCTCTGGAAACACCATATATTTT.

V and J are TRBV28 and TRBJ2-3, with TRBD1 as a possible D gene (5 bases). The ends were cut back, 6 bases at V and 2 bases at J, with 18 bases in the middle. CDR3 length: 16 amino acids. CDR1 MDHEN and CDR2 SYDVKM come from the germline V gene. DNA of the CDR3: TGTGCCAGCAGCCAAGGGGTGGAGTCCACCACAGATACGCAGTATTTT. It encodes CASSQGVESTTDTQYF.

The CDR3 coding sequence is TGTGCCAGCAGCTCCGGGACTAGCGGGCATGAGCAGTTCTTC. Residues: CASSSGTSGHEQFF. V gene TRBV5-6 combines with J gene TRBJ2-1; 12 bases match TRBD2. Losses at the gene ends were 3 bases for V and 8 bases for J; bases not matched to a gene: 3. The CDR3 is 14 amino acids. The germline V gene has CDR1 SGHDT and CDR2 YYEEEE.

The chain links TRBV4-1 to TRBJ1-4, with TRBD1 as a possible D gene (5 bases). The CDR3 is made up of 15 amino acids. Germline V lookup: CDR1 MGHRA, CDR2 YSYEKL. The V end was cut by 4 bases, the J end by 8 bases, with 17 bases between. As DNA, the CDR3 is TGCGCCAGCAGCCCTCGCGGGGGGGAAGTGGAAAAACTGTTTTTT. Protein: CASSPRGGEVEKLFF.

V and J are TRBV3-1 (or the pseudogene TRBV3-2) and TRBJ1-2, with 8 bases that match TRBD1. Germline assignment: CDR1 LGHDT and CDR2 YNNKEL (reference sequence). The junction had 13 bases not matched to a gene; V was cut back by 4 bases and J by 0 bases. The CDR3 is 18 residues long. The CDR3 DNA follows: TGTGCCAGCAGCCCGACAGGGGACGCCCCGACATCTAACTATGGCTACACCTTC. Its protein product is CASSPTGDAPTSNYGYTF.

CDR3 residues: CASSTVYGGAYEQYF. CDR3 coding DNA: TGTGCCAGCAGCACCGTTTATGGGGGAGCCTACGAGCAGTACTTC. The chain combines TRBV28 with TRBJ2-7; D may correspond to TRBD1 or TRBD2 (5 bases each). The CDR3 totals 15 residues. The V gene's germline CDR1 is MDHEN and CDR2 SYDVKM. The V end was cut by 6 bases, the J end by 2 bases, with 17 bases between.

V usage is TRBV4-1 and J usage is TRBJ2-5, with a weak D call TRBD2 (5 bases). The CDR3 totals 14 residues. V lost 3 bases and J lost 2, with 10 bases in between. Germline V CDR1 and CDR2: MGHRA, YSYEKL. CDR3 in amino acids: CASSQDSQQETQYF. The CDR3 DNA sequence: TGCGCCAGCAGCCAGGACTCCCAACAAGAGACCCAGTACTTC.

This chain uses TRBV19 with TRBJ2-7, with no clear D. Deletions cut 10 bases from V and 3 bases from J, with 13 bases between. The V gene's germline CDR1 is LNHDA and CDR2 SQIVND (reference sequence). This CDR3 region has 12 residues. The CDR3 DNA reads as TGTGCCACCCACACGGAAATCTACGAGCAGTACTTC. Residues: CATHTEIYEQYF.

This chain connects TRBV9 to TRBJ2-1, with 12 bases aligning to TRBD2. This CDR3 has 17 amino acids. Losses at the gene ends were 1 base for V and 9 bases for J; bases not matched to a gene: 11. The germline V gene has CDR1 SGDLS and CDR2 YYNGEE. CDR3 amino acids: CASSVSPTSGSGGEQFF. In nucleotides, the CDR3 is TGTGCCAGCAGCGTAAGTCCGACTAGCGGGAGTGGGGGTGAGCAGTTCTTC.

This chain uses TRBV12-3 or TRBV12-4 with TRBJ2-3; D ambiguous. The length of the CDR3 is 13 residues. V lost 5 bases and J 6 bases, leaving 12 bases between the germline ends. The CDR3 DNA sequence: TGTGCCAGCAGTCCACGCTTGAGGGATACGCAGTATTTT. Its translation is CASSPRLRDTQYF.

The rearrangement uses TRBV9 and TRBJ2-2; D is perhaps TRBD1 or TRBD2 (5 bases each). The CDR3 extends over 14 amino acids. Germline V gene sequence: CDR1 SGDLS, CDR2 YYNGEE. Trimming took off 2 bases at V and 8 bases at J, with 13 bases between the two ends. CDR3 residues: CASSVRGERGELFF. Here the CDR3 DNA reads TGTGCCAGCAGCGTGAGGGGCGAGCGAGGGGAGCTGTTTTTT.

The chain couples TRBV28 to TRBJ2-7; maybe TRBD2 (6 bases). The CDR3 consists of 13 residues. Trimming cost V 6 bases and J 0 bases, with 9 bases left between them. Looked up from germline, CDR1 is MDHEN and CDR2 is SYDVKM. The CDR3 nucleotides read TGTGCCAGCAGGCTAGCGAGCTCCTACGAGCAGTACTTC. Protein sequence: CASRLASSYEQYF.

The rearrangement uses TRBV5-8 and TRBJ2-7; 9 bases are a match to TRBD2. CDR3 length: 14 amino acids. Trimming removed 4 bases from V and 7 bases from J; junction bases left unmatched: 9. In germline, CDR1 is SGHTS, CDR2 YDEGEE. The CDR3 loop is CASSVVGTSLEQYF. Written as DNA, the CDR3 is TGTGCCAGCAGCGTCGTGGGGACTAGCCTGGAGCAGTACTTC. The full variable domain, in which reference TRBV5-8 and TRBJ2-7 provide the parts outside the CDR3, is EAGVTQSPTHLIKTRGQQATLRCSPISGHTSVYWYQQALGLGLQFLLWYDEGEERNRGNFPPRFSGRQFPNYSSELNVNALELEDSALYLCASSVVGTSLEQYFGPGTRLTVT.

A single count supports this clone. This rearrangement joins TRBV28 to TRBJ2-6; maybe TRBD2 (8 bases). CDR3 size: 18 residues. Trimming shortened V by 5 bases and J by 1 base, and 18 bases separated the two germline ends. The germline V gene encodes CDR1 MDHEN and CDR2 SYDVKM. The DNA of the CDR3 is TGTGCCAGCAGTCCGGGAGGGACAGCCCTTTCTGGGGCCAACGTCCTGACTTTC. Translation gives CASSPGGTALSGANVLTF.

This clone was detected a few times. The CDR3 DNA is TGTGCCAGCAGTTTACAGGGCAATCAGCCCCAGCATTTT. It encodes CASSLQGNQPQHF. The chain couples TRBV27 to TRBJ1-5; D unresolved. The germline V gene has CDR1 MNHEY and CDR2 SMNVEV (reference sequence). Between the trimmed V and J ends, which lost 2 bases and 2 bases, there was a span of 4 bases. The CDR3 totals 13 residues.

The chain uses TRBV27 and TRBJ2-2; 7 bases agree with TRBD2. This CDR3 is built from 15 residues. J lost 6 bases, V lost 8 bases, and 12 bases had no gene match. Germline CDR1 reads MNHEY; CDR2 reads SMNVEV (reference sequence). CDR3: CASRDGGSPAGELFF. CDR3 coding DNA: TGTGCCAGCCGCGACGGGGGGTCCCCAGCCGGGGAGCTGTTTTTT.

The rearrangement joins TRBV5-1 to TRBJ2-1; 15 bases map to TRBD2. Germline V gene sequence: CDR1 SGHRS, CDR2 YFSETQ. V dropped 3 bases and J dropped 6; count of bases not matched to a gene: 7. The CDR3 contains 17 residues. DNA of the CDR3: TGCGCCAGCAGCTCCGGGACTAGCGGGAGGAGGGGCAATGAGCAGTTCTTC. Its protein is CASSSGTSGRRGNEQFF.

The J gene is TRBJ1-6, the V gene TRBV5-1, with D possibly being TRBD1 (6 bases). The V and J ends lost 0 bases and 10 bases respectively, with 11 bases between them. CDR3 length: 14 residues. The germline gives CDR1 SGHRS, CDR2 YFSETQ. CDR3 coding DNA: TGCGCCAGCAGCTTGGACAGGGTGGTATCACCCCTCCACTTT. The encoded protein is CASSLDRVVSPLHF.

The V gene is TRBV19, the J gene TRBJ1-3; D gene uncertain. CDR3 length equals 14 residues. The germline V gene encodes CDR1 LNHDA and CDR2 SQIVND (reference sequence). V was trimmed by 6 bases and J by 2 bases, leaving 11 bases between them. Here the CDR3 reads CASREGIPGNTIYF. The CDR3 bases are TGTGCCAGTAGAGAAGGGATACCTGGAAACACCATATATTTT.

The CDR3 coding sequence is TGTGCCAGCAGTCGAGGGACGTTTTTGGGTTCACCCCTCCACTTT. Residues: CASSRGTFLGSPLHF. The genes are TRBV6-5 and TRBJ1-6, with a possible D match to TRBD1 (5 bases). V dropped 5 bases and J dropped 9 bases, with 17 bases sitting between them. Looked up from germline, CDR1 is MNHEY and CDR2 is SVGAGI. The CDR3 runs 15 residues.